This T cell receptor beta chain was identified during a study of cytomegalovirus exposure and HLA in healthy donors. Across the whole study: About 180 million T cells yielded more than 90 million unique TCR beta sequences, as an earlier analysis found. Overall study results and limits: Using a false discovery rate of 0.05, a later analysis showed that approximately 18,000 TCR beta sequences were associated with HLA alleles. In all likelihood, a cluster of highly shared sequence variants was a sequencing artifact.

Use of 60 Vbeta and 13 Jbeta primers characterized the PCR. The protocol was immunoSEQ multiplex PCR, while the TCRdb copy is restricted to in-frame clones and leaves out a portion. This sample has approximately 77,000 clones, with around three quarters found just once. Germline V gene data show CDR1 as ENHRY and CDR2 as SYGVKD. V shed 0 bases and J shed 2 bases, with 7 bases lying between them. This CDR3 is 14 amino acids long. A word on this clone: The antigen is not known.

The chain combines TRBV10-3 with TRBJ2-5; D not resolved. The sequence was collected from a man aged 35-49 years in good health and CMV-seronegative. Sequencing was carried out using PBMCs. CDR3 sequence (DNA): TGTGCCATCAGTGAGTCGGCCAAGCAAGAGACCCAGTACTTC. This sequence encodes CAISESAKQETQYF.